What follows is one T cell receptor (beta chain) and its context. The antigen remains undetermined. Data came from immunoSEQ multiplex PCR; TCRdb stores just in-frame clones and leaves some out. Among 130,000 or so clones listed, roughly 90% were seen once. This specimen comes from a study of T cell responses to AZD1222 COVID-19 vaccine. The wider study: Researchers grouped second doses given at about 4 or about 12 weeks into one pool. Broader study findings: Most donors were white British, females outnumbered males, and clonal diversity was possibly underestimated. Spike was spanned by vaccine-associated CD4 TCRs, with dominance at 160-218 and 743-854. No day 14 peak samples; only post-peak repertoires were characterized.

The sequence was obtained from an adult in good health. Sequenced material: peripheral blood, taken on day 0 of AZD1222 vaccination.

CDR3 region: CASSYRDRPTGELFF. CDR3 nucleotide sequence: TGTGCCAGCAGCTACCGGGACAGGCCCACCGGGGAGCTGTTTTTT. V usage is TRBV9 and J usage is TRBJ2-2; 8 positions agree with TRBD1. J lost 4 bases, V lost 4 bases, and 6 bases had no gene match. CDR3 length equals 15 residues. Per germline, CDR1 SGDLS and CDR2 YYNGEE.